This TCR beta chain is from a study of T cell repertoires in cytomegalovirus infection. There are a few counts of this clonotype. This CDR3 is 14 amino acids long. Trimming cost V 1 base and J 8 bases, with 12 bases left between them. Germline V gene sequence: CDR1 DFQATT, CDR2 SNEGSKA (reference sequence). Via MiXCR, TCRdb re-called the reads, giving one row per CDR3 protein. The sample has 630,000 or so distinct CDR3 sequences; roughly a quarter are singletons. This sequence originates from a human donor in good health (CMV status not recorded). Some clones in this sample may be carry-over from other donors' samples. J is TRBJ1-6 and V is TRBV20-1, with D possibly matching TRBD1 (5 bases). The sequencing sample was made of CD8+ T cells from PBMCs. The CDR3 DNA sequence: TGCAGTGCTAGAGGGCAGGGCTTTGATTCACCCCTCCACTTT. Protein sequence: CSARGQGFDSPLHF.